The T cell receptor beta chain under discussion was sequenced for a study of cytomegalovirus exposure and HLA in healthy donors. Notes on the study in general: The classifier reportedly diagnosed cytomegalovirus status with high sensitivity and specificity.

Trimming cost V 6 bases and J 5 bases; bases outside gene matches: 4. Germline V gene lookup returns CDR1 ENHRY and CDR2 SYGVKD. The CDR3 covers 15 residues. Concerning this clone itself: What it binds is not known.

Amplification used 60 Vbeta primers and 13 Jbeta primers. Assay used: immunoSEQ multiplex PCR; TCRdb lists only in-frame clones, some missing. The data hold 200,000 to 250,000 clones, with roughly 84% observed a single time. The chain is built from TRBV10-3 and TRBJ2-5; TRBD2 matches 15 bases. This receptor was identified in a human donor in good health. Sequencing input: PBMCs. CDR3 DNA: TGTGCCATCAGGGGAGGACTAGCGGGAGGGGAGACCCAGTACTTC. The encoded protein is CAIRGGLAGGETQYF.